These T cell receptor beta chains were read from a single sample in a study of T-cell reconstitution after alpha-beta-depleted transplantation in children. TCRdb used MiXCR to reprocess the PCR reads, holding one entry per CDR3 protein. The top ten hold 0.85% to 1.3% of the sample, which has hundreds of thousands of distinct CDR3 sequences, around 16% seen once. Material: PBMCs from the stem cell graft donor, obtained from the stem cell graft. These receptors came from a human donor who donated a stem cell graft to a child with acute myeloid leukemia. Both conserved end residues are part of each CDR3. D genes are given only for firm matches. The listing skips clone size in some rows; elsewhere it reads once, few, many or a size class.

clone size,J gene,V gene,D gene,CDR3 protein,CDR3 DNA
many,TRBJ1-2,TRBV10-2,TRBD1,CASREFDRGNYGYTF,TGCGCCAGCAGGGAGTTTGACAGGGGGAACTATGGCTACACCTTC
many,TRBJ2-3,TRBV20-1,TRBD2,CSARALSSGGGDTQYF,TGCAGTGCTAGGGCCCTGTCTAGCGGGGGAGGTGATACGCAGTATTTT
many,TRBJ1-2,TRBV20-1,TRBD1,CSARPGQAGYGYTF,TGCAGTGCTAGACCCGGACAGGCCGGGTATGGCTACACCTTC
-,TRBJ1-2,TRBV7-2,-,CASTNREGDGYTF,TGTGCCAGCACCAACAGGGAAGGGGATGGCTACACCTTC
-,TRBJ2-2,TRBV12-3/TRBV12-4,TRBD1,CASNMGQTNTGELFF,TGTGCCAGCAACATGGGACAGACGAACACCGGGGAGCTGTTTTTT
few,TRBJ2-5,TRBV20-1,TRBD2,CSARAGGARGWETQYF,TGCAGTGCTAGAGCGGGGGGGGCTAGGGGATGGGAGACCCAGTACTTC
few,TRBJ2-7,TRBV7-8,-,CASSFVQDLYEQYF,TGTGCCAGCAGCTTCGTCCAGGACCTCTACGAGCAGTACTTC
few,TRBJ1-2,TRBV12-3/TRBV12-4,TRBD1,CASSSLQGANYTF,TGTGCCAGCAGTTCCTTACAGGGGGCAAACTACACCTTC
many,TRBJ2-1,TRBV27,TRBD2,CASSPEAGGHLSEQFF,TGTGCCAGCAGTCCTGAAGCGGGGGGGCATCTTTCTGAGCAGTTCTTC
many,TRBJ1-5,TRBV12-3/TRBV12-4,-,CASSLDLEGGSNQPQHF,TGTGCCAGCAGTTTAGACCTGGAAGGTGGGAGCAATCAGCCCCAGCATTTT
-,TRBJ2-3,TRBV7-6,TRBD2,CASSSQAGGRTDTQYF,TGTGCCAGCAGCTCACAAGCGGGGGGGCGGACAGATACGCAGTATTTT
-,TRBJ2-3,TRBV7-6,-,CASSPRIAGDSFGTDTQYF,TGTGCCAGCAGCCCAAGAATCGCCGGAGACAGTTTTGGCACAGATACGCAGTATTTT
many,TRBJ2-2,TRBV12-3/TRBV12-4,TRBD1,CASTRDSQATGELFF,TGTGCCAGCACTAGGGACAGCCAGGCAACCGGGGAGCTGTTTTTT
-,TRBJ2-7,TRBV7-2,-,CASSPRPTYEQYF,TGTGCCAGCAGCCCCAGACCGACCTACGAGCAGTACTTC
many,TRBJ1-5,TRBV20-1,TRBD1,CRQDRYNQPQHF,TGCAGGCAGGACAGGTACAATCAGCCCCAGCATTTT
few,TRBJ1-4,TRBV12-3/TRBV12-4,-,CASRPERLANEKLFF,TGTGCCAGCAGGCCCGAACGTCTGGCTAATGAAAAACTGTTTTTT
many,TRBJ1-6,TRBV6-5,-,CASSYADEGNSPLHF,TGTGCCAGCAGTTATGCGGACGAAGGGAATTCACCCCTCCACTTT
few,TRBJ2-1,TRBV6-1,-,CASIARQGTRNEQFF,TGTGCCAGCATAGCCCGGCAGGGAACTCGCAATGAGCAGTTCTTC
few,TRBJ2-2,TRBV11-2,-,CASSLGRGPTPF,TGTGCCAGCAGCCTTGGCAGGGGTCCAACCCCATTT
-,TRBJ2-2,TRBV9,TRBD2,CASSSRGDHTGELFF,TGTGCCAGCAGCTCGCGGGGGGACCACACCGGGGAGCTGTTTTTT
many,TRBJ2-3,TRBV5-5,-,CASRDAGDTQYF,TGTGCCAGCAGGGACGCAGGAGATACGCAGTATTTT
many,TRBJ2-1,TRBV10-3,TRBD1,CAISSSPGQGSSNEQFF,TGTGCCATCAGCTCTTCACCGGGACAGGGGAGTTCCAATGAGCAGTTCTTC
-,TRBJ1-1,TRBV6-1,TRBD1,CASSVEQGRGANTEAFF,TGTGCCAGCAGTGTCGAACAGGGGCGGGGGGCGAACACTGAAGCTTTCTTT
many,TRBJ2-5,TRBV5-1,-,CASRGQETQYF,TGCGCCAGCCGGGGACAAGAGACCCAGTACTTC
many,TRBJ1-2,TRBV29-1,-,CSVEDLESSSNYGYTF,TGCAGCGTTGAGGACCTGGAGTCATCGTCTAACTATGGCTACACCTTC
many,TRBJ2-5,TRBV20-1,-,CSARVPSGEETQYF,TGCAGTGCTAGAGTGCCGAGCGGCGAAGAGACCCAGTACTTC
few,TRBJ1-3,TRBV4-2,TRBD1,CASSHRDRGETGNTIYF,TGTGCCAGCAGCCATCGGGACAGGGGGGAGACTGGAAACACCATATATTTT
many,TRBJ2-1,TRBV7-8,TRBD2,CASSSGTSGDRYNEQFF,TGTGCCAGCAGCTCCGGGACTAGCGGGGATCGGTACAATGAGCAGTTCTTC
-,TRBJ1-6,TRBV7-9,TRBD1,CASSQGAAGNSPLHF,TGTGCCAGCAGCCAGGGGGCGGCGGGAAATTCACCCCTCCACTTT
-,TRBJ2-1,TRBV5-1,-,CASSLVGTQGPLVYNEQFF,TGCGCCAGCAGCTTGGTGGGGACACAGGGACCGCTAGTTTACAATGAGCAGTTCTTC
many,TRBJ1-2,TRBV4-2,-,CASSRAWENYGYTF,TGTGCCAGCAGCCGAGCATGGGAGAACTATGGCTACACCTTC
-,TRBJ2-1,TRBV13,-,CASSLFISPYNEQFF,TGTGCCAGCAGCCTCTTTATATCTCCGTACAATGAGCAGTTCTTC